The 26 T cell receptor beta chains listed next were all sequenced from one sample in a study of blood T cells in healthy people across ages (dated by TCRdb to 2015 to 2017). Libraries were made using 5' RACE. For sequencing, an Illumina HiSeq 2500 was employed. The second PCR ran for about 7 to 11 cycles and used a J-beta primer mix along with a sample-barcoded 5' primer. In TCRdb, the public reads were trimmed at Q25 with fastp and aligned with MiXCR, with productive beta chains retained. Records with the same CDR3 protein are collapsed into one entry carrying the most frequent genes and DNA. The sample records 550,000 to 750,000 distinct CDR3 sequences, 21% of which are singletons. The ten biggest clones cover approximately 3.6% of the sample. Sequencing was done on a sample of blood. The receptors originated from a man aged 70-80 years in good health.

The chain has TRBV6-2 or TRBV6-3 and TRBJ2-1; D is possibly TRBD1 (5 bases). Germline V gives CDR1 MNHEY, CDR2 SVGEGT. Deletions cut 6 bases from V and 2 bases from J, with 11 bases between. The length of the CDR3 is 14 residues. The CDR3 loop reads CASRRRQTYNEQFF. CDR3 in DNA: TGTGCCAGCAGACGGAGACAGACCTACAATGAGCAGTTCTTC.

The CDR3 region is CASSSGDRGYTF. The CDR3 nucleotides are TGTGCCAGCAGTTCAGGGGATCGCGGCTACACCTTC. The chain uses TRBV12-3 or TRBV12-4 and TRBJ1-2; the D gene is possibly TRBD1 (6 bases). V gave up 4 bases and J gave up 8 bases, with 11 bases separating them. The CDR3 spans 12 residues.

The J gene is TRBJ2-5, the V gene TRBV11-2, with D unresolved. CDR1 and CDR2 (germline): SGHAT, FQNNGV. CDR3 length equals 15 residues. V lost 5 bases and J 2 bases, leaving 15 bases between the germline ends. CDR3 residues: CASSPMGRFQETQYF. CDR3 DNA: TGTGCCAGCAGCCCCATGGGAAGGTTTCAAGAGACCCAGTACTTC.

In this sample, this clonotype turned up a few times. The chain has TRBV19 and TRBJ2-7; D is unclear. The germline V and J ends were trimmed by 10 bases and 0 bases, with 13 bases remaining between them. This CDR3 contains 13 residues. Germline-derived CDR1 and CDR2 are LNHDA and SQIVND (reference sequence). This CDR3 reads CATARHTSYEQYF. The CDR3 DNA is TGTGCCACAGCCCGGCACACCTCCTACGAGCAGTACTTC. The full variable domain, in which reference TRBV19 and TRBJ2-7 provide the parts outside the CDR3, is DGGITQSPKYLFRKEGQNVTLSCEQNLNHDAMYWYRQDPGQGLRLIYYSQIVNDFQKGDIAEGYSVSREKKESFPLTVTSAQKNPTAFYLCATARHTSYEQYFGPGTRLTVT.

This chain joins TRBV6-5 and TRBJ2-5; TRBD2 matches 11 bases. The J call may be mistaken, given a closer DNA end match to TRBJ2-7. Germline V CDR1 and CDR2: MNHEY, SVGAGI. The CDR3 loop spans 16 amino acids. CDR3 loop: CASSYGVRTSGYEQYF. CDR3 bases: TGTGCCAGCAGTTACGGTGTGAGGACTAGCGGGTACGAGCAGTACTTC.

This rearrangement joins TRBV20-1 to TRBJ1-6; 9 nucleotides match TRBD1. Germline values: CDR1 DFQATT, CDR2 SNEGSKA (reference sequence). J gave up 4 bases and V 6 bases, and 10 bases lay outside the gene matches. The length of the CDR3 is 16 residues. DNA of the CDR3: TGCAGTGCCAAAGCGGGACAGGGAGGGTATAATTCACCCCTCCACTTT. It encodes CSAKAGQGGYNSPLHF.

This clonotype was picked up many times. Here the CDR3 reads CASSPHGLAGPTSTDTQYF. The CDR3 DNA reads TGTGCCAGCAGTCCCCATGGACTAGCGGGACCCACTAGCACAGATACGCAGTATTTT. J is TRBJ2-3 and V is TRBV27; TRBD2 matches 12 bases. Germline CDR1 reads MNHEY; CDR2 reads SMNVEV (reference sequence). V lost 5 bases, J lost 0 bases, and 12 bases stayed unmatched. The CDR3 covers 19 residues.

This clonotype showed up just a few times. The gene calls are TRBV5-1 and TRBJ1-4; no clear D. The germline V gene has CDR1 SGHRS and CDR2 YFSETQ. The CDR3 is 15 amino acids. Deletions cut 0 bases from V and 8 bases from J, with 14 bases between. The CDR3 nucleotides read TGCGCCAGCAGCTTGGAAAATCGAGGTGGGGAAAAACTGTTTTTT. The encoded protein is CASSLENRGGEKLFF.

The chain joins TRBV6-1 to TRBJ2-3; 7 nucleotides line up with TRBD2. This CDR3 is 17 amino acids long. The germline V gene has CDR1 MNHNS and CDR2 SASEGT. Unmatched junction bases numbered 14, after V lost 4 bases and J lost 4 bases. The CDR3 protein is CASSGRTREEVPDTQYF. Here the CDR3 DNA reads TGTGCCAGCAGTGGAAGGACCCGGGAGGAAGTCCCAGATACGCAGTATTTT.

The J gene is TRBJ1-1, the V gene TRBV5-1; D is uncertain. This CDR3 contains 13 residues. V was shortened by 2 bases and J by 4 bases, with 9 bases between the two germline ends. Germline CDR1 SGHRS, CDR2 YFSETQ. The chain's CDR3 is CASSFDSSTEAFF. The DNA for the CDR3 is TGCGCCAGCAGCTTCGATAGCAGCACTGAAGCTTTCTTT.

The chain employs TRBV7-9 and TRBJ2-1; perhaps TRBD1 as D (6 bases). Germline V gives CDR1 SEHNR, CDR2 FQNEAQ (reference sequence). The CDR3 contains 15 residues. Between the trimmed V and J ends, which lost 7 bases and 0 bases, there was a span of 13 bases. The CDR3 nucleotides are TGTGCCAGCATCCAGGGGTATAGCTCCTACAATGAGCAGTTCTTC. The encoded protein is CASIQGYSSYNEQFF.

In its sample, this clonotype was seen a few times. This rearrangement joins TRBV7-2 to TRBJ2-3, with TRBD2 matching 8 bases. The length of the CDR3 is 17 residues. Losses at the gene ends were 0 bases for V and 4 bases for J; bases not matched to a gene: 9. Germline V CDR1 and CDR2: SGHTA, FQGNSA. The chain's CDR3 is CASSLAGTGGASDTQYF. The DNA of the CDR3 is TGTGCCAGCAGCTTAGCGGGGACGGGAGGGGCCTCAGATACGCAGTATTTT.

This chain links TRBV15 with TRBJ2-1; D not certain. CDR1 LNHNV and CDR2 YYDKDF come from the germline V gene (reference sequence). V was clipped by 0 bases and J by 8 bases, with 11 bases between them. CDR3 length equals 14 residues. CDR3 in amino acids: CATSRDRVSYEQFF. For the CDR3, the DNA is TGTGCCACCAGCAGAGATAGGGTTAGTTATGAGCAGTTCTTC.

This clonotype was detected only a few times. In nucleotides, the CDR3 is TGTGCCAGCAGCTCCCCGACTTCCCCGCGTGGCTACACCTTC. Encoded protein: CASSSPTSPRGYTF. The chain has TRBV7-2 and TRBJ1-2, with D unresolved. V was shortened by 4 bases and J by 7 bases, with 16 bases between the two germline ends. The CDR3 has 14 amino acids. CDR1 is SGHTA, CDR2 FQGNSA, per germline.

This clonotype was seen repeatedly, ten times or more. The chain links TRBV29-1 to TRBJ2-1; 8 positions match TRBD2. V shed 4 bases and J 6 bases; nucleotides not matched to a gene: 11. Germline V gene lookup returns CDR1 SQVTM and CDR2 ANQGSEA. The CDR3 extends over 15 amino acids. The CDR3: CSVGEPGGFANEQFF. The DNA of the CDR3 is TGCAGCGTTGGGGAACCGGGAGGGTTCGCCAATGAGCAGTTCTTC.

The chain is built from TRBV28 and TRBJ2-5; 10 bases align to TRBD2. The DNA end lines up better with TRBJ2-1; the J call may be wrong. CDR1 MDHEN and CDR2 SYDVKM come from the germline V gene. The CDR3 has 16 residues. DNA of the CDR3: TGTGCCAGCAGTTTACTAAGCGGGAGGGCAATTGGTGAGCAGTTCTTC. Its protein product is CASSLLSGRAIGEQFF.

The table lists this clonotype with a few counts. This sequence joins TRBV29-1 and TRBJ2-1, with TRBD1 matching over 12 bases. Looked up from germline, CDR1 is SQVTM and CDR2 is ANQGSEA. CDR3 size: 15 residues. V shed 1 base and J 5 bases; nucleotides not matched to a gene: 3. The DNA for the CDR3 is TGCAGCGTTGAAGGGGACAGGGGGCTAAACAATGAGCAGTTCTTC. Protein product: CSVEGDRGLNNEQFF.

This clonotype occurred once. The chain joins TRBV6-5 to TRBJ2-5; 9 bases fit TRBD2. The length of the CDR3 is 16 residues. V dropped 2 bases and J dropped 5; count of bases not matched to a gene: 9. Germline values: CDR1 MNHEY, CDR2 SVGAGI. CDR3: CASSYAPTSGWETQYF. The CDR3 DNA is TGTGCCAGCAGTTACGCACCTACTAGCGGGTGGGAGACCCAGTACTTC.

The gene calls are TRBV27 and TRBJ2-1; no reliable D call. Judging by the DNA end, TRBJ2-7 fits better; the J call may be wrong. The CDR3 contains 12 residues. CDR1 and CDR2 from the germline V gene are MNHEY and SMNVEV (reference sequence). CDR3 amino acids: CASFGSFYEQYF. The CDR3 bases are TGTGCCAGCTTTGGAAGCTTCTACGAGCAGTACTTC.

This clonotype was found a few times. The chain combines TRBV2 with TRBJ2-3; D is uncertain. V was clipped by 1 base and J by 6 bases, with 8 bases between them. Germline V gives CDR1 SNHLY, CDR2 FYNNEI. This CDR3 contains 13 residues. CDR3 loop: CASSEGSADTQYF. The CDR3 nucleotides are TGTGCCAGCAGTGAAGGGAGTGCGGATACGCAGTATTTT.

This clonotype has just a few counts. This chain uses TRBV6-5 with TRBJ1-5; D is possibly TRBD1 (6 bases). Germline V gene lookup returns CDR1 MNHEY and CDR2 SVGAGI. The V gene lost 6 bases and the J gene lost 6 bases, with 12 bases spanning the gap. The CDR3 covers 13 residues. The CDR3 region is CASREGVGQPQHF. In DNA, the CDR3 is TGTGCCAGCAGAGAGGGGGTCGGTCAGCCCCAGCATTTT.

This clonotype appeared a few times. V usage is TRBV20-1 and J usage is TRBJ2-1, with 7 bases fitting TRBD2. The CDR3 length is 13 residues. Germline CDR1 DFQATT, CDR2 SNEGSKA (reference sequence). Trimming took 3 bases from V and 10 from J; bases not matched to a gene: 9. The CDR3, as DNA: TGCAGTGCTAGGGGACTACCCACCCCGGAGCAGTTCTTC. The encoded protein is CSARGLPTPEQFF.

Regarding this clonotype: One end of the junction varies from germline; a read error may be responsible. This sequence joins TRBV12-3 or TRBV12-4 and TRBJ2-3; TRBD2 matches at 10 bases. The CDR3 sequence is 17 residues long. In nucleotides, the CDR3 is TGTACCAGCAGTTTCCTCAGGGGAGGACTAGCGGCAGATACGCAGTATTTT. Its translation: CTSSFLRGGLAADTQYF.

The chain joins TRBV20-1 to TRBJ2-1; TRBD2 is a possible D gene (5 bases). V gave up 6 bases and J gave up 0 bases, with 15 bases separating them. The CDR3 is made up of 15 amino acids. In germline, CDR1 is DFQATT, CDR2 SNEGSKA (reference sequence). The CDR3 loop reads CSALVGRISYNEQFF. CDR3 in DNA: TGCAGTGCCCTGGTTGGGAGAATCTCCTACAATGAGCAGTTCTTC.

This clonotype showed up many times. V is TRBV5-1 and J is TRBJ2-1, with TRBD1 matching 7 bases. From germline, CDR1 is SGHRS and CDR2 YFSETQ. The CDR3 loop spans 16 amino acids. The trim removed 0 bases at V and 2 bases at J, leaving 5 bases unmatched. The CDR3 DNA is TGCGCCAGCAGCTTGGGTCCCAGGGGGACCTACAATGAGCAGTTCTTC. As protein: CASSLGPRGTYNEQFF. The entire variable domain, with the rest obtained from reference TRBV5-1 and TRBJ2-1, is as follows: KAGVTQTPRYLIKTRGQQVTLSCSPISGHRSVSWYQQTPGQGLQFLFEYFSETQRNKGNFPGRFSGRQFSNSRSEMNVSTLELGDSALYLCASSLGPRGTYNEQFFGPGTRLTVL.

This clonotype was observed many times. The V and J genes are TRBV4-1 and TRBJ1-4; possibly TRBD1 for D (5 bases). The CDR3 length is 16 residues. V was clipped by 1 base and J by 4 bases, with 13 bases between them. Germline CDR1 and CDR2: MGHRA and YSYEKL. The CDR3 here is CASSQGRQLLNEKLFF. CDR3 nucleotides: TGCGCCAGCAGCCAAGGGAGACAGCTTCTTAATGAAAAACTGTTTTTT.